This TCR beta chain was identified in a study of blood T cell repertoires in COVID-19. CDR1 is MNHEY, CDR2 SVGAGI, per germline. The CDR3 totals 15 residues. The V gene end was trimmed by 6 bases and the J gene end by 5 bases; junction bases not matched to a gene: 12. The method was immunoSEQ multiplex PCR; TCRdb's version includes in-frame clones alone and lacks a portion of them. Of approximately 300,000 clones in the sample, roughly 90% were seen once. The V gene is TRBV6-5, the J gene TRBJ2-5, with 7 bases matching TRBD2. Sequencing was carried out using peripheral blood. This sequence originates from a man aged 18 to 29 with active or convalescent COVID-19. CDR3 sequence: CASSRPRGSLETQYF. The CDR3 nucleotides read TGTGCCAGCAGCCGGCCGCGGGGGTCACTGGAGACCCAGTACTTC.